These T cell receptor beta chains were read from a single sample in a study of T cell repertoires in ileal Crohn's disease. The assay was immunoSEQ multiplex PCR, and TCRdb's table has in-frame clones only and misses some. The table lists about 12,000 clones, roughly four fifths of them singletons, with 11% in the top ten. The sequenced sample was ileal tissue. These receptors were obtained from an adult with Crohn's disease. Each CDR3 is given with its conserved first and last residue. The D gene is left open where the match is weak. Rows give clone size only sometimes, using once, few, many, or a class for an expanded clone.

>TRBD2|TRBV6-1|TRBJ2-7|.
CASSPGLASNYEQYF
TGTGCCAGCAGTCCGGGACTAGCGAGTAACTACGAGCAGTACTTC
>.|TRBV6-1|TRBJ2-2|.
CASNLLGSGELFF
TGTGCCAGCAATTTACTAGGATCCGGGGAGCTGTTTTTT
>.|TRBV11-3|TRBJ1-5|.
CASSFNDQPQHF
TGTGCCAGCAGCTTCAATGATCAGCCCCAGCATTTT
>TRBD1|TRBV2|TRBJ2-1|.
CASRNPRDSIYNEQFF
TGTGCCAGCAGGAACCCTCGGGACAGTATCTACAATGAGCAGTTCTTC
>.|TRBV7-3|TRBJ2-7|.
CASSLGPGNEQYF
TGTGCCAGCAGCTTAGGGCCGGGGAACGAGCAGTACTTC
>TRBD1|TRBV30|TRBJ1-2|.
CAWGQGTGYTF
TGTGCCTGGGGACAGGGGACCGGCTACACCTTC
>.|TRBV28|TRBJ1-1|.
CASSLDLLSTEAFF
TGTGCCAGCAGTTTAGATCTACTTTCGACTGAAGCTTTCTTT
>TRBD1|TRBV29-1|TRBJ1-3|once
CSATDRDGNTIYF
TGCAGCGCCACGGACAGGGATGGAAACACCATATATTTT
>TRBD1|TRBV29-1|TRBJ1-5|.
CSVGGDRENQPQHF
TGCAGCGTTGGGGGGGACAGGGAGAATCAGCCCCAGCATTTT
>.|TRBV5-1|TRBJ2-2|few
CASSLHRDTDTGELFF
TGCGCCAGCAGCTTGCACCGGGACACCGACACCGGGGAGCTGTTTTTT
>.|TRBV18|TRBJ1-5|.
CASSPGGDNQPQHF
TGTGCCAGCTCACCAGGGGGCGATAATCAGCCCCAGCATTTT
>TRBD2|TRBV19|TRBJ2-1|.
CASSIDLASGSYNEQFF
TGTGCCAGTAGTATAGATCTGGCTAGCGGCTCCTACAATGAGCAGTTCTTC
>TRBD1|TRBV6-5|TRBJ2-7|few
CASSYSHTGGHYEQYF
TGTGCCAGCAGTTACTCCCACACAGGGGGACACTACGAGCAGTACTTC
>TRBD1|TRBV4-1|TRBJ2-7|.
CASRRKLGTGGTYEQYF
TGCGCCAGCAGACGTAAACTTGGGACAGGGGGCACCTACGAGCAGTACTTC
>.|TRBV15|TRBJ2-4|.
CATSRGRDIQYF
TGTGCCACCAGCAGAGGGAGGGACATTCAGTACTTC
>.|TRBV6-1|TRBJ1-6|.
CASSLGPGNSPLHF
TGTGCCAGCAGTTTAGGTCCGGGGAATTCACCCCTCCACTTT
>.|TRBV27|TRBJ2-6|.
CASSINRAPGANVLTF
TGTGCCAGCAGTATAAACAGGGCACCTGGGGCCAACGTCCTGACTTTC
>TRBD2|TRBV5-1|TRBJ2-3|.
CARASGSTDTQYF
TGCGCCCGGGCTAGCGGTAGCACAGATACGCAGTATTTT
>.|TRBV19|TRBJ1-1|.
CASSFREAEAFF
TGTGCCAGTAGTTTCAGGGAGGCTGAAGCTTTCTTT